The clone carrying this T cell receptor beta chain has a count of ten or more. Its antigen is not identified. Germline CDR1 reads SQVTM; CDR2 reads ANQGSEA. The J segment lost 9 bases and the V segment lost 8 bases, leaving 12 bases of the junction unmatched. This CDR3 is built from 13 residues. The data were obtained in a study of post-analysis software for immune sequencing data. Study background: Relapsing-remitting, secondary progressive and progressive-relapsing forms made up the multiple sclerosis disease courses.

Study-wide results and limits: Among 4 or 5 TRBV segments more frequent in patients than controls were TRBV5-6, TRBV5-1 and TRBV20-1.

Prepared TCR beta cDNA libraries contained unique molecular identifiers. T cells, roughly 1 to 10 million of them, yielded about half a million cDNA molecules. TCRdb used MiXCR to reprocess the PCR reads, holding one entry per CDR3 protein. The table has about 540,000 distinct CDR3 sequences, less than 40% seen once. The sequencing input was blood. The rearrangement uses TRBV29-1 and TRBJ2-5; 10 nucleotides agree with TRBD1. The source of this sequence is a girl aged 2-17 years with multiple sclerosis. For the CDR3, the DNA is TGCAGCACTCGTTTGACAGGGGGCGAGCCCCAGTACTTC. As protein: CSTRLTGGEPQYF.